This TCR beta chain was documented in a study of blood T cell repertoires in COVID-19. Profiled with immunoSEQ multiplex PCR; TCRdb holds only in-frame clones, not every one. Here the sample spans fewer than 250,000 clones, 83% being singletons. This clone was detected once. Germline assignment: CDR1 SGHRS and CDR2 YFSETQ. The ends were cut back, 4 bases at V and 0 bases at J, with 13 bases in the middle. This CDR3 contains 15 residues. Sequenced input: peripheral blood. The clonotype comes from a woman aged 40 to 55 with active or convalescent COVID-19. The chain combines TRBV5-1 with TRBJ1-1; weak D call: TRBD1 (6 bases). CDR3 sequence (DNA): TGCGCCAGCAGCCCGAGGGGGGGGCTGAACACTGAAGCTTTCTTT. Protein product: CASSPRGGLNTEAFF.